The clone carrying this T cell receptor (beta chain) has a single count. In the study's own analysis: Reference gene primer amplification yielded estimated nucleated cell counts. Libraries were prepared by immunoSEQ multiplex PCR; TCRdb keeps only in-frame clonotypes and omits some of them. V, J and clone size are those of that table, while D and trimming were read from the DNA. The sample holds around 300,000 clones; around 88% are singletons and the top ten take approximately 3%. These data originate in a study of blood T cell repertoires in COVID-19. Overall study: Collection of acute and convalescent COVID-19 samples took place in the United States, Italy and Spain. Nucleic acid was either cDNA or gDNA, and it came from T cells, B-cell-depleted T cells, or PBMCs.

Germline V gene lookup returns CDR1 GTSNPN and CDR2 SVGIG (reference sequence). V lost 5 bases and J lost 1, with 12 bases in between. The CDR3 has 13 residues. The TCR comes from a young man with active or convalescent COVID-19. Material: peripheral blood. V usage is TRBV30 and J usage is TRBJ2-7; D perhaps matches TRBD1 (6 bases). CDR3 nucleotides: TGTGCCTGGGCAGGGGTTCGATCCTACGAGCAGTACTTC. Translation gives CAWAGVRSYEQYF.